This T cell receptor beta chain was captured in a study of T cell responses to AZD1222 COVID-19 vaccine. Clones were sequenced by immunoSEQ multiplex PCR, and TCRdb holds only the in-frame ones, with some missing. The data show about 120,000 clones, around nine tenths seen once. This clone was observed a few times. V lost 1 base and J lost 7; bases outside the gene matches: 5. The germline V gene encodes CDR1 SGHDN and CDR2 FVKESK. The CDR3 is 15 amino acids. J is TRBJ2-7 and V is TRBV14; TRBD2 matches 12 bases. The starting material was peripheral blood, obtained on day 0 of AZD1222 vaccination. The origin of this receptor is an adult in good health. The CDR3 loop reads CASSQGRLAGEEQYF. The CDR3 bases are TGTGCCAGCAGCCAAGGTCGACTAGCGGGAGAGGAGCAGTACTTC. The variable domain in full, with the rest retrieved from reference TRBV14 and TRBJ2-7, is EAGVTQFPSHSVIEKGQTVTLRCDPISGHDNLYWYRRVMGKEIKFLLHFVKESKQDESGMPNNRFLAERTGGTYSTLKVQPAELEDSGVYFCASSQGRLAGEEQYFGPGTRLTVT.